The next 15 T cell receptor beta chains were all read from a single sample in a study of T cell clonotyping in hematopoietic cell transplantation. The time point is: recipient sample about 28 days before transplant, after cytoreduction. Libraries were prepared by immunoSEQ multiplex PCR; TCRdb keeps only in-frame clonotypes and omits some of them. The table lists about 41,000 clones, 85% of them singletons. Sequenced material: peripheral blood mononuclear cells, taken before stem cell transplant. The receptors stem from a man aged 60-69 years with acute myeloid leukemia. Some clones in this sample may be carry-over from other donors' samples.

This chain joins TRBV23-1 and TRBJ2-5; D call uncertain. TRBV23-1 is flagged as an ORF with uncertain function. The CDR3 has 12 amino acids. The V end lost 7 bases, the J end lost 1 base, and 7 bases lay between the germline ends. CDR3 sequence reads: CASMTGQETQYF. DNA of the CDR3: TGCGCCAGCATGACGGGCCAAGAGACCCAGTACTTC.

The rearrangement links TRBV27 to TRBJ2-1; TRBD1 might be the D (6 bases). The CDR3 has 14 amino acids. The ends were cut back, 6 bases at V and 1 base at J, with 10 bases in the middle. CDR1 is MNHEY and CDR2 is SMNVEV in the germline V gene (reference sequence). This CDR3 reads CASRRGYSYNEQFF. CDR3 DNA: TGTGCCAGCAGGAGGGGGTATTCCTACAATGAGCAGTTCTTC.

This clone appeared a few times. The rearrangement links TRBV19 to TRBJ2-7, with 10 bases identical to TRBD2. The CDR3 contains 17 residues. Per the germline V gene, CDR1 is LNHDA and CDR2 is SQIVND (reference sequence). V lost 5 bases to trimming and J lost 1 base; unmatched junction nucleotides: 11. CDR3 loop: CASSSLPAGGRSYEQYF. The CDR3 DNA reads TGTGCCAGTAGTTCCCTTCCAGCGGGGGGGCGATCCTACGAGCAGTACTTC.

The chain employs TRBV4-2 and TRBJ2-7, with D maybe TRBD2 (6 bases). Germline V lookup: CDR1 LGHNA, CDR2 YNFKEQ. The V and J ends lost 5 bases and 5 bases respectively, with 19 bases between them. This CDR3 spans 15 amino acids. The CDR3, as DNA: TGTGCCAGCAGCACGGTCGCAGGGACTGGAAACGAGCAGTACTTC. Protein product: CASSTVAGTGNEQYF.

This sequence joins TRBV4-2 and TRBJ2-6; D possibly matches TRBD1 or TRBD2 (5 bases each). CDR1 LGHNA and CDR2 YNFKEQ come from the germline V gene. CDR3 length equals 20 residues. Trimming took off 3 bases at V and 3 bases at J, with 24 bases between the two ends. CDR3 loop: CASSQIGWGTPGRGANVLTF. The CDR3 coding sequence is TGTGCCAGCAGCCAGATAGGGTGGGGCACACCGGGGCGTGGGGCCAACGTCCTGACTTTC.

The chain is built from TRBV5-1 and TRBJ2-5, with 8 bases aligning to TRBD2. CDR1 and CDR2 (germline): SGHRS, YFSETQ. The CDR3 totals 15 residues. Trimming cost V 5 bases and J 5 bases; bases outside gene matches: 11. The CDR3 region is CASSAARLALETQYF. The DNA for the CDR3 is TGCGCCAGCAGTGCCGCCAGACTAGCGTTGGAGACCCAGTACTTC.

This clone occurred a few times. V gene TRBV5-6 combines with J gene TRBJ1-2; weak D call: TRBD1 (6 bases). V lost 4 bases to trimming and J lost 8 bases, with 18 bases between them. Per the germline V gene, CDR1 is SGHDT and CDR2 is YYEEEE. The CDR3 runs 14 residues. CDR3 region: CASSTLQGGLGYTF. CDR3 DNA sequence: TGTGCCAGCAGCACGTTACAGGGAGGCTTGGGCTACACCTTC.

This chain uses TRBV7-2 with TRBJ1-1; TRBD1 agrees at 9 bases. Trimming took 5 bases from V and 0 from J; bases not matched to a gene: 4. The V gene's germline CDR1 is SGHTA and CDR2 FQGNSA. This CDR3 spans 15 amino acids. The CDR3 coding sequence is TGTGCCAGCAGCCGGGACAGGGCGATGAACACTGAAGCTTTCTTT. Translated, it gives CASSRDRAMNTEAFF.

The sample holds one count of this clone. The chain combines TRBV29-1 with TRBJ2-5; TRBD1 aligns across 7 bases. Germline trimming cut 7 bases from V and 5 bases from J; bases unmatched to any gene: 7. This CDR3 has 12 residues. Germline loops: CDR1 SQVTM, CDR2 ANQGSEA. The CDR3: CSALTGRETQYF. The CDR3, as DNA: TGCAGCGCCTTGACAGGGCGGGAGACCCAGTACTTC.

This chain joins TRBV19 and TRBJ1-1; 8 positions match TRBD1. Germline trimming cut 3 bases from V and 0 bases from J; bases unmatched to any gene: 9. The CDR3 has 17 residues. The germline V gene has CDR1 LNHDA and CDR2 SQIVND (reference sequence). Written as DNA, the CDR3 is TGTGCCAGTAGTATTTTTGGGACAGGTGGGATGAACACTGAAGCTTTCTTT. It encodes CASSIFGTGGMNTEAFF.

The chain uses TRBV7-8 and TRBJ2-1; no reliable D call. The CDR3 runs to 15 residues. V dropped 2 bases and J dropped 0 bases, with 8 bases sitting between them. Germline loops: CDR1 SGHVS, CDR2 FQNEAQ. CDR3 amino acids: CASSLQTSSYNEQFF. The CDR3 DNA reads TGTGCCAGCAGCTTACAGACGAGCTCCTACAATGAGCAGTTCTTC.

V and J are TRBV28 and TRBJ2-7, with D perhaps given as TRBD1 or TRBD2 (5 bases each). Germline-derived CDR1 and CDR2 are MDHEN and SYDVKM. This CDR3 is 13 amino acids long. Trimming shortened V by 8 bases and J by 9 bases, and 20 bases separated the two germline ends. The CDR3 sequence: CASERAGTAGQYF. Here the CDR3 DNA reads TGTGCCAGCGAGAGGGCCGGGACGGCGGGGCAGTACTTC. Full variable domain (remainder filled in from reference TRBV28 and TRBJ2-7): DVKVTQSSRYLVKRTGEKVFLECVQDMDHENMFWYRQDPGLGLRLIYFSYDVKMKEKGDIPEGYSVSREKKERFSLILESASTNQTSMYLCASERAGTAGQYFGPGTRLTVT.

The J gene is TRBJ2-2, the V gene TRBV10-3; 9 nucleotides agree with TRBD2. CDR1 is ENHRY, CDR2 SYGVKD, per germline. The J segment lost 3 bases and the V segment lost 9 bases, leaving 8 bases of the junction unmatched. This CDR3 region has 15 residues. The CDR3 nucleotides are TGTGCCATTGGGAACAGCGGGGGGCACACCGGGGAGCTGTTTTTT. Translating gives CAIGNSGGHTGELFF.

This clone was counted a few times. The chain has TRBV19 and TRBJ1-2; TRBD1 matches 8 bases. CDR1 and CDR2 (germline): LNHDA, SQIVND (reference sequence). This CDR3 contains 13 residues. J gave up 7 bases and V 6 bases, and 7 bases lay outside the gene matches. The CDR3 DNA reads TGTGCCAGTAGCAGGGGGCGGGTGGGTGGCTACACCTTC. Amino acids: CASSRGRVGGYTF.

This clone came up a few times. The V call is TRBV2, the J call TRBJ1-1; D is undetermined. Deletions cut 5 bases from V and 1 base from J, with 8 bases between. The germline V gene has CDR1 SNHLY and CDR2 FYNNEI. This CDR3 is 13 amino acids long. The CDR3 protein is CASSSPPNTEAFF. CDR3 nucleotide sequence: TGTGCCAGCAGTTCCCCCCCGAACACTGAAGCTTTCTTT.